This is a list of T cell receptor beta chains from one sample in a study of blood T cell repertoires in COVID-19. Repertoires were generated with immunoSEQ multiplex PCR, while TCRdb's copy carries only in-frame clones and drops some. The data hold roughly 220,000 clones, with 70% to 90% observed a single time. Specimen: peripheral blood. Receptor source: a man between 45 and 60 years old who had recovered from COVID-19. CDR3s include the opening cysteine and the closing phenylalanine or tryptophan. D genes are given only for firm matches. Rows may omit the clone size; those that give it use once, few, many or a size class.

clone_size j_call v_call d_call cdr3_aa cdr3_nt
NA TRBJ1-6 TRBV18 NA CASSRGPGGSYNSPLHF TGTGCCAGCTCACGCGGCCCGGGAGGGTCCTATAATTCACCCCTCCACTTT
NA TRBJ2-5 TRBV21-1 NA CASRFQRTAEETQYF TGTGCCAGCAGGTTTCAACGGACAGCCGAAGAGACCCAGTACTTC
NA TRBJ2-3 TRBV18 TRBD1 CASSPGQGARDTQYF TGTGCCAGCTCACCGGGACAGGGGGCTAGGGATACGCAGTATTTT
NA TRBJ1-5 TRBV28 NA CASNPLVRGRNQPQHF TGTGCCAGCAACCCTCTCGTCCGGGGAAGGAATCAGCCCCAGCATTTT
NA TRBJ2-7 TRBV27 TRBD1 CASSDLGQGRGHEQYF TGTGCCAGCAGTGACCTGGGACAGGGTAGGGGCCACGAGCAGTACTTC
NA TRBJ2-7 TRBV19 TRBD2 CASSMGSGRPYEQYF TGTGCCAGTAGTATGGGTAGCGGGAGGCCCTACGAGCAGTACTTC
NA TRBJ2-7 TRBV15 TRBD2 CATSRDGGGAYEQYF TGTGCCACCAGCAGAGATGGCGGGGGTGCCTACGAGCAGTACTTC
once TRBJ1-1 TRBV16 NA CASSQQGWDEAFF TGTGCCAGCAGCCAACAGGGGTGGGATGAAGCTTTCTTT
NA TRBJ2-3 TRBV13 NA CASSLEGGSTDTQYF TGTGCCAGCAGCTTAGAAGGCGGTAGCACAGATACGCAGTATTTT
NA TRBJ2-7 TRBV7-8 TRBD2 CASSLLAGPYEQYF TGTGCCAGCAGCTTACTAGCGGGGCCCTACGAGCAGTACTTC
once TRBJ1-1 TRBV12-5 NA CASGTWLPENGRYTEAFF TGTGCTAGTGGTACATGGCTCCCCGAAAATGGGAGGTACACTGAAGCTTTCTTT